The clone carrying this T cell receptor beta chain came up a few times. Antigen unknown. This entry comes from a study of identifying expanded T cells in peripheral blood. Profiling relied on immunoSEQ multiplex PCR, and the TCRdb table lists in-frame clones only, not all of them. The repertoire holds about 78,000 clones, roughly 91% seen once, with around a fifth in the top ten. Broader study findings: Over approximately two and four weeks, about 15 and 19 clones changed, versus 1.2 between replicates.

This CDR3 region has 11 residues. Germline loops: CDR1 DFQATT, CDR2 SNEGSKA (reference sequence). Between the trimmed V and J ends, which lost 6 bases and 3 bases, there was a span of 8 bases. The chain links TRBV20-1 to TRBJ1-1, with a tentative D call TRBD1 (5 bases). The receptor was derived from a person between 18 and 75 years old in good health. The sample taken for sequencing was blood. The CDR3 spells CSAGGDTEAFF. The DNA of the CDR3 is TGCAGTGCCGGGGGTGACACTGAAGCTTTCTTT.